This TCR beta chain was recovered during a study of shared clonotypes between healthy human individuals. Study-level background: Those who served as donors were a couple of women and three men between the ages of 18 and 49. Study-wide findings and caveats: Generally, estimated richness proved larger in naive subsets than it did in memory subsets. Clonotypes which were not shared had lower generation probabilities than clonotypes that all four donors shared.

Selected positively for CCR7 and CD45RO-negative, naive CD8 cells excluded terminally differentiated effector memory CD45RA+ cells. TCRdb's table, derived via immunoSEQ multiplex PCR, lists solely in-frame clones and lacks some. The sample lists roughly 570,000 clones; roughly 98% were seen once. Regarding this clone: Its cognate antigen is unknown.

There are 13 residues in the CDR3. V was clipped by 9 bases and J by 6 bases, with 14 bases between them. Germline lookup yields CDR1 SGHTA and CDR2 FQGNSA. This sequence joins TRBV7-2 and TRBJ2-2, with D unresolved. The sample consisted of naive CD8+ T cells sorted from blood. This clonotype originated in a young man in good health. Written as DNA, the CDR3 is TGTGCCAGTGGCTTCTCCGCGGCCGGGGAGCTGTTTTTT. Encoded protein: CASGFSAAGELFF.